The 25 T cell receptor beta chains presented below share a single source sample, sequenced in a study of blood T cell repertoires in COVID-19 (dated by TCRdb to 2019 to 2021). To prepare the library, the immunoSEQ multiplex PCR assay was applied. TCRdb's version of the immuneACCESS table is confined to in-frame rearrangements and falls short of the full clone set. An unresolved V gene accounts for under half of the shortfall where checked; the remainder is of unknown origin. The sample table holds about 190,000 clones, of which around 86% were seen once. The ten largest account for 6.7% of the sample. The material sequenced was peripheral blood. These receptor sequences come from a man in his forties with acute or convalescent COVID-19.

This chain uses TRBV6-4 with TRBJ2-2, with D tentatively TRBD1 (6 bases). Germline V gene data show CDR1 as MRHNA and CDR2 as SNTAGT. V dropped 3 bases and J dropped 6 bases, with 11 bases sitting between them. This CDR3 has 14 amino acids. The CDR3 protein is CASSELQGAGELFF. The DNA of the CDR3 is TGTGCCAGCAGTGAGTTACAGGGCGCCGGGGAGCTGTTTTTT.

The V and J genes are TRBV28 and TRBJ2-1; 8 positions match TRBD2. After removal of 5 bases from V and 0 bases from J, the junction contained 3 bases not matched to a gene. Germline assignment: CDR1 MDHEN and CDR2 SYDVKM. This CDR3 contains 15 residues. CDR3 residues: CASSPGLGSYNEQFF. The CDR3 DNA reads TGTGCCAGCAGTCCGGGACTAGGCTCCTACAATGAGCAGTTCTTC.

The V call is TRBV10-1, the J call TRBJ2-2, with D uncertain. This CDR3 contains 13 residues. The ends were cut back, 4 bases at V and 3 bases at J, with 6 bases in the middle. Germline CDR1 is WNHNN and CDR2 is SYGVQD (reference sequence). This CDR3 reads CASSGQYTGELFF. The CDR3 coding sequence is TGCGCCAGCAGTGGTCAATACACCGGGGAGCTGTTTTTT.

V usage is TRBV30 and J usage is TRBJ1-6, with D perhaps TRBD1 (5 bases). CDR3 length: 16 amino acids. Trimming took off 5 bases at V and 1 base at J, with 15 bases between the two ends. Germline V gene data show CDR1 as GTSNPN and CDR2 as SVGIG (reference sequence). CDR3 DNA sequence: TGTGCCTGGGCGGGCCCCACAGGATCCTATAATTCACCCCTCCACTTT. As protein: CAWAGPTGSYNSPLHF.

The CDR3 DNA reads TGTGCCAGCAGCTGGGGACAGGGTCTTACGGTCTCCTACAATGAGCAGTTCTTC. Translated: CASSWGQGLTVSYNEQFF. The rearrangement joins TRBV5-6 to TRBJ2-1; 9 bases are a match to TRBD1. The V gene's germline CDR1 is SGHDT and CDR2 YYEEEE. The CDR3 is made up of 18 amino acids. The V gene end was trimmed by 3 bases and the J gene end by 0 bases; junction bases not matched to a gene: 10.

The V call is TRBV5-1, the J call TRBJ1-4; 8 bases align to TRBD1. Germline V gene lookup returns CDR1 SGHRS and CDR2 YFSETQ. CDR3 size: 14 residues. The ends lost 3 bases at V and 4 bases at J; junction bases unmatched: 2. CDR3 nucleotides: TGCGCCAGCAGCTCGGACAGGGATAATGAAAAACTGTTTTTT. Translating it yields CASSSDRDNEKLFF.

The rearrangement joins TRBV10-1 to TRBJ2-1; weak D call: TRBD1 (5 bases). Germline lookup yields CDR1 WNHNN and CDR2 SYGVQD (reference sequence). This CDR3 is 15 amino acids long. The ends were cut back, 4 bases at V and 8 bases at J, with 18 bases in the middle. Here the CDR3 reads CASSVTQMKGYEQFF. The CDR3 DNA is TGCGCCAGCAGTGTAACCCAGATGAAGGGGTATGAGCAGTTCTTC.

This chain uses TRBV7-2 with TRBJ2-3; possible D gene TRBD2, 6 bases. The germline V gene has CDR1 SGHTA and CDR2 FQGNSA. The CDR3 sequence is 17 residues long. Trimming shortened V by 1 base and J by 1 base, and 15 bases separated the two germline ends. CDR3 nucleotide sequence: TGTGCCAGCAGCTTAGATGGTGCGGGACGGGGCACAGATACGCAGTATTTT. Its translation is CASSLDGAGRGTDTQYF.

For the CDR3, the DNA is TGTGCCAGCAGCTCTATACGTAGAACTGAAGCTTTCTTT. This sequence encodes CASSSIRRTEAFF. The chain joins TRBV11-2 to TRBJ1-1; D call uncertain. CDR1 is SGHAT, CDR2 FQNNGV, per germline. There are 13 residues in the CDR3. The V end was cut by 4 bases, the J end by 5 bases, with 11 bases between.

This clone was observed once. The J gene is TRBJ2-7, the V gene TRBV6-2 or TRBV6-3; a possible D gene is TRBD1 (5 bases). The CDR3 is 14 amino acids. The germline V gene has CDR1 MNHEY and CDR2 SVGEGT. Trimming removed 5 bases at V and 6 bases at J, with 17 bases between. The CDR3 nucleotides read TGTGCCAGCAGTATCAGGGCATTTTTGTCCGAGCAGTACTTC. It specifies CASSIRAFLSEQYF.

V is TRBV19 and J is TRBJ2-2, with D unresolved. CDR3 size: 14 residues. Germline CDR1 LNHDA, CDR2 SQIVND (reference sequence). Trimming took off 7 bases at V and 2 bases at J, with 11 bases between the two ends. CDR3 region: CASTLGPNTGELFF. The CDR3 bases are TGTGCCAGTACCTTGGGCCCTAACACCGGGGAGCTGTTTTTT.

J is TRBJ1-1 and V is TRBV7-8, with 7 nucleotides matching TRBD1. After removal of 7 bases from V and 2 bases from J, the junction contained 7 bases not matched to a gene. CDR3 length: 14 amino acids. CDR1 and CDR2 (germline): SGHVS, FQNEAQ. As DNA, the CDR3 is TGTGCCAGCACCGGACAGGAGTATAACACTGAAGCTTTCTTT. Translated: CASTGQEYNTEAFF.

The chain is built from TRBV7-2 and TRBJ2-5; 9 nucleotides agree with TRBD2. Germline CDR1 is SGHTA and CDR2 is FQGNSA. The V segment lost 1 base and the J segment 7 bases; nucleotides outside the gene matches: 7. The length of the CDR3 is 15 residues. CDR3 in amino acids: CASSLGGGADGTQYF. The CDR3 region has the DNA TGTGCCAGCAGCTTAGGCGGGGGGGCCGACGGGACCCAGTACTTC.

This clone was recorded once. CDR3 in amino acids: CASSLMGAREKLFF. The CDR3 DNA is TGTGCCAGCAGTTTAATGGGGGCGCGAGAAAAACTGTTTTTT. The V gene is TRBV27, the J gene TRBJ1-4; tentative D call: TRBD1 (6 bases). CDR3 length: 14 residues. V lost 2 bases, J lost 8 bases, and 12 bases lay in between. Germline V gene data show CDR1 as MNHEY and CDR2 as SMNVEV (reference sequence).

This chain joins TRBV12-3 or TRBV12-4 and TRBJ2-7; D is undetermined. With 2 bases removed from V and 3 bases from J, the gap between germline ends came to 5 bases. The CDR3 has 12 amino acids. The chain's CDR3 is CASSLWLYEQYF. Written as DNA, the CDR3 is TGTGCCAGCAGTTTATGGCTCTACGAGCAGTACTTC.

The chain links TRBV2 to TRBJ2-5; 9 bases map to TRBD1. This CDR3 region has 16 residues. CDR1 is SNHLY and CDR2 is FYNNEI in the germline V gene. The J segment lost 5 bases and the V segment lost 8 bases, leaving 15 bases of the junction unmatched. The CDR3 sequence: CASCERPGTGTETQYF. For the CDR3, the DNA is TGTGCCAGCTGCGAAAGACCCGGGACAGGGACGGAGACCCAGTACTTC.

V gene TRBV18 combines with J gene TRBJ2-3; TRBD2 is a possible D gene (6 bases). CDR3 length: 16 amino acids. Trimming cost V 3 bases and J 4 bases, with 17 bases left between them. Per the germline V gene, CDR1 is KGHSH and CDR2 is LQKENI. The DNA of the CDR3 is TGTGCCAGCTCACCCGGCCCGGGGGTCGTGGCAGATACGCAGTATTTT. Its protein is CASSPGPGVVADTQYF.

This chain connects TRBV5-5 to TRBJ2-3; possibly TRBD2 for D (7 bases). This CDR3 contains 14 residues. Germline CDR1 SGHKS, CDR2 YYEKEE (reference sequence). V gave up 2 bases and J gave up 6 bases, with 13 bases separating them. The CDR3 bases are TGTGCCAGCAGCTTTGAGGGGGGGTCGGATACGCAGTATTTT. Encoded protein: CASSFEGGSDTQYF.

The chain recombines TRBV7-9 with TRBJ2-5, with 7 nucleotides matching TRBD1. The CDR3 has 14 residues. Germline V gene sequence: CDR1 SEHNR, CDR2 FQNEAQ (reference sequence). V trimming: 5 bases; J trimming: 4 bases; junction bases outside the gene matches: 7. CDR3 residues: CASSEGTARETQYF. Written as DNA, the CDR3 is TGTGCCAGCAGCGAAGGGACAGCGAGAGAGACCCAGTACTTC.

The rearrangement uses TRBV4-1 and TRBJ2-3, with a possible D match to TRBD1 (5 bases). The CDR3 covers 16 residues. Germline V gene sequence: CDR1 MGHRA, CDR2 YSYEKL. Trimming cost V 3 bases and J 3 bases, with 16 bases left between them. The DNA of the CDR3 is TGCGCCAGCAGCCAGTCTCAGGGAACGCGGACAGATACGCAGTATTTT. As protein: CASSQSQGTRTDTQYF.

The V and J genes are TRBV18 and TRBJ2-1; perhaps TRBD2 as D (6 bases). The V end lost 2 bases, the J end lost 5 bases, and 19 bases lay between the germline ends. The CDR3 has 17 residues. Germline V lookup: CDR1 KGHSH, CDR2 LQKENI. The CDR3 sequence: CASSPGRTPLENNEQFF. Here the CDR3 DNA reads TGTGCCAGCTCACCAGGGAGGACTCCCTTAGAGAACAATGAGCAGTTCTTC.

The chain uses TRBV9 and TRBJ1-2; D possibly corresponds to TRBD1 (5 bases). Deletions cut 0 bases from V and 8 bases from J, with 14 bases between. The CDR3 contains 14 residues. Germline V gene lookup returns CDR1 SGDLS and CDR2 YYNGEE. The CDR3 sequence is CASSVEAAGRGYTF. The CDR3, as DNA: TGTGCCAGCAGCGTAGAGGCGGCAGGGCGAGGCTACACCTTC. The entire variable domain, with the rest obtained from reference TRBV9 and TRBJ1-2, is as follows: DSGVTQTPKHLITATGQRVTLRCSPRSGDLSVYWYQQSLDQGLQFLIQYYNGEERAKGNILERFSAQQFPDLHSELNLSSLELGDSALYFCASSVEAAGRGYTFGSGTRLTVV.

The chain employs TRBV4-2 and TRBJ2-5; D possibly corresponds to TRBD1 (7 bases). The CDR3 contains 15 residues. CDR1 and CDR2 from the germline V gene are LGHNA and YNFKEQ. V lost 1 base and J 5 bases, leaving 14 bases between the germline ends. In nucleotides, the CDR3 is TGTGCCAGCAGCCAAGTCGGAGGGGGCGGGGAGACCCAGTACTTC. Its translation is CASSQVGGGGETQYF.

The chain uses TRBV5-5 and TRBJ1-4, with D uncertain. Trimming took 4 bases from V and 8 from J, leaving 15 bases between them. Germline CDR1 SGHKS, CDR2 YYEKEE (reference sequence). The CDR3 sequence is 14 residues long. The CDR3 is CASSPLAGREKLFF. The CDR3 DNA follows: TGTGCCAGCAGCCCGTTGGCAGGTCGGGAAAAACTGTTTTTT.

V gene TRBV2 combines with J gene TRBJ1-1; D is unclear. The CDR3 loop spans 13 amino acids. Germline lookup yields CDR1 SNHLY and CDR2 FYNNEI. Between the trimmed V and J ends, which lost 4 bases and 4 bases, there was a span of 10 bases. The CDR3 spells CASSVARITEAFF. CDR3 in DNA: TGTGCCAGCAGTGTCGCCAGGATCACTGAAGCTTTCTTT.